A selection of T cell receptor beta chains follows, all from one sample in a study of T cells after yellow fever vaccination. TCRdb reprocessed the 5' RACE reads via MiXCR and lists one record per CDR3 protein. The data contain around 56,000 distinct CDR3 sequences, approximately 5.5% of them singletons. This material consisted of PBMCs, either bulk or a sorted T-cell subset (CD4+, CD8+, memory, or dextramer-sorted; not recorded which), taken on the day of the yellow fever booster vaccination. The receptors shown here come from a man aged 18 to 29 who received the YFV17D yellow fever vaccine. Both conserved end residues are trimmed from each CDR3.

TRBV6-5	12	TRBJ1-1	ASSYGHKNTEAF
TRBV6-5	13	TRBJ2-7	ASSYPGAGADEQY
TRBV5-1	12	TRBJ1-2	ASSLVPAIYGYT
TRBV5-1	7	TRBJ2-2	ASSLGLF
TRBV7-9	10	TRBJ1-2	ASSPLDYGYT
TRBV4-3	13	TRBJ2-4	ASSHGVGAKNIQY
TRBV20-1	12	TRBJ2-5	SARRLAGEETQY
TRBV14	13	TRBJ2-1	ASSLSGWGNNEQF
TRBV27	13	TRBJ2-2	ASSWGQGAIGELF
TRBV6-6	14	TRBJ2-2	ASSYSDSYLPRELF
TRBV20-1	13	TRBJ2-3	SARDPSGGRYTQY
TRBV7-9	14	TRBJ2-5	ASSLEGVGLPSTQY
TRBV11-3	13	TRBJ2-1	ASSLKPSSYNEQF
TRBV19	14	TRBJ2-3	ASSIRGTGDGDTQY
TRBV5-4	12	TRBJ1-3	ASSLTGEGNTIY
TRBV20-1	11	TRBJ1-4	SAYRGPNEKLF
TRBV7-9	12	TRBJ2-1	ASSPGQGENEQF
TRBV9	12	TRBJ2-1	ASSEGTSYNEQF
TRBV7-9	12	TRBJ1-5	ASSLDSFNQPQH
TRBV7-6	17	TRBJ2-3	ASSIPGLAGGRVTDTQY
TRBV7-9	14	TRBJ2-3	ASSLSLAGGTDTQY
TRBV7-9	13	TRBJ1-1	ASSLTLGENTEAF